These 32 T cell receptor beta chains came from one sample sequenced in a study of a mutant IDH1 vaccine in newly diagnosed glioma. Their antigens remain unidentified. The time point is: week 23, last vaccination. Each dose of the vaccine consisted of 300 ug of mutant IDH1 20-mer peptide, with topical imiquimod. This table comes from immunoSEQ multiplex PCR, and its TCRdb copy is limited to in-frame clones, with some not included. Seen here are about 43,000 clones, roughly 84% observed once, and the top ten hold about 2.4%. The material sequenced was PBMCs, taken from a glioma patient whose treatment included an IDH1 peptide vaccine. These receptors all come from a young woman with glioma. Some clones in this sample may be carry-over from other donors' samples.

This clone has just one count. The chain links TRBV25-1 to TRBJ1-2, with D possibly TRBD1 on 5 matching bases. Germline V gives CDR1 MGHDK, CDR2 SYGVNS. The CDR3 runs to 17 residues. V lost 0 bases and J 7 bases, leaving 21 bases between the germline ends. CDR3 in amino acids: CASSEYFLGGFGAGYTF. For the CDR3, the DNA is TGTGCCAGCAGTGAATATTTCCTTGGGGGATTCGGGGCTGGCTACACCTTC.

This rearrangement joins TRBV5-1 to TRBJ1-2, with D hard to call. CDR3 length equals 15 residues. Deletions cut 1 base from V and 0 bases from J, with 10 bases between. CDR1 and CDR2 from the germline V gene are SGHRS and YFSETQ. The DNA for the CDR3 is TGCGCCAGCAGCTTGACGGACGGGACTAACTATGGCTACACCTTC. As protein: CASSLTDGTNYGYTF. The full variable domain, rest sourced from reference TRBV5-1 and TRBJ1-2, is KAGVTQTPRYLIKTRGQQVTLSCSPISGHRSVSWYQQTPGQGLQFLFEYFSETQRNKGNFPGRFSGRQFSNSRSEMNVSTLELGDSALYLCASSLTDGTNYGYTFGSGTRLTVV.

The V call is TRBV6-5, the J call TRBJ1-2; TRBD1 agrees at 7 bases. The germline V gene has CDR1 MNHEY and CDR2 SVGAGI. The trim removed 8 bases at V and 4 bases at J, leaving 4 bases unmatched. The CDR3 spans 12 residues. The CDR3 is CASREGAYGYTF. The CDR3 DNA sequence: TGTGCCAGCCGAGAGGGGGCCTATGGCTACACCTTC.

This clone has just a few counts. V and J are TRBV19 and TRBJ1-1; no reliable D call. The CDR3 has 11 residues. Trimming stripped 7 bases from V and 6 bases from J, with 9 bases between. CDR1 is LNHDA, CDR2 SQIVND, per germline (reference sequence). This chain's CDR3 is CASTGRAEAFF. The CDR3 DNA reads TGTGCCAGTACAGGCCGCGCTGAAGCTTTCTTT. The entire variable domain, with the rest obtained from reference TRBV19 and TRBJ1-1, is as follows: DGGITQSPKYLFRKEGQNVTLSCEQNLNHDAMYWYRQDPGQGLRLIYYSQIVNDFQKGDIAEGYSVSREKKESFPLTVTSAQKNPTAFYLCASTGRAEAFFGQGTRLTVV.

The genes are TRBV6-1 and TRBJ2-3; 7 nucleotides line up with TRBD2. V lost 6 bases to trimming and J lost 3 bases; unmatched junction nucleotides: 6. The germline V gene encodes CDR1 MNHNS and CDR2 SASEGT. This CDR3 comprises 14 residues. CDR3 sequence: CASSGRRRTDTQYF. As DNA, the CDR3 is TGTGCCAGCAGCGGGAGGAGGAGGACAGATACGCAGTATTTT.

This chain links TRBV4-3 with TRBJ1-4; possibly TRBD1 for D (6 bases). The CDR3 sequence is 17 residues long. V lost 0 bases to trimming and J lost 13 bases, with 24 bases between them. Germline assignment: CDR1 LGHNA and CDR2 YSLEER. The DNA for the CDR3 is TGCGCCAGCAGCCAAGACGCGGCCGGGACATCGTTTGGTAGACTGTTTTTT. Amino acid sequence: CASSQDAAGTSFGRLFF.

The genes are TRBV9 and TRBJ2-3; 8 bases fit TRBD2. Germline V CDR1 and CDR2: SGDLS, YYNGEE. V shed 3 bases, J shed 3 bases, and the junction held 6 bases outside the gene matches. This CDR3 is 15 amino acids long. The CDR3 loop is CASSAGTRRTDTQYF. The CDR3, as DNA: TGTGCCAGCAGCGCCGGGACTAGGAGGACAGATACGCAGTATTTT.

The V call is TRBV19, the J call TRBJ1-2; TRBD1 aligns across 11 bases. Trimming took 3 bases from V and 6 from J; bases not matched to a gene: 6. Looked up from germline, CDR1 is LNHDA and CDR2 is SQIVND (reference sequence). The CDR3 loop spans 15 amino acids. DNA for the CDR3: TGTGCCAGTAGTATCTTGGGACAGGGGGAGCATGGCTACACCTTC. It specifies CASSILGQGEHGYTF.

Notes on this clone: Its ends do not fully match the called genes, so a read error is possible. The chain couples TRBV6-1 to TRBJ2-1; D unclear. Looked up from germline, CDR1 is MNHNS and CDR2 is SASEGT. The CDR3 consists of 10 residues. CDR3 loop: CASSGPERFF. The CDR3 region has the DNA TGTGCCAGCAGCGGACCGGAGCGGTTCTTC.

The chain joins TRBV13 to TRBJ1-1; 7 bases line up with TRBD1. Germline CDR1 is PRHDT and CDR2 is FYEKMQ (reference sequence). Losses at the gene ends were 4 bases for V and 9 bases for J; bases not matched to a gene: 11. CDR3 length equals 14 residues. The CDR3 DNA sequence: TGTGCCAGCAGCTACCGGGACAGCGAGTTTAAAGCTTTCTTT. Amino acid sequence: CASSYRDSEFKAFF.

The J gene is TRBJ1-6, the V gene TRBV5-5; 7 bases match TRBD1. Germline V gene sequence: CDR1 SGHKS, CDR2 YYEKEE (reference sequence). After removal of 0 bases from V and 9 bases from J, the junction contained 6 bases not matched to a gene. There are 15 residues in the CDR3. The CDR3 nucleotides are TGTGCCAGCAGCTTGGGGGCAGGGGGTAGTTCACCCCTCCACTTT. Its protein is CASSLGAGGSSPLHF.

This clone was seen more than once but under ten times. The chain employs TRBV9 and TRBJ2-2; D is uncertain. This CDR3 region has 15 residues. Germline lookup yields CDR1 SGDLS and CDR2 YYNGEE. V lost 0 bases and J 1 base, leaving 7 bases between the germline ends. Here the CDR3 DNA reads TGTGCCAGCAGCGTAGGCAGGATGAACACCGGGGAGCTGTTTTTT. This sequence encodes CASSVGRMNTGELFF.

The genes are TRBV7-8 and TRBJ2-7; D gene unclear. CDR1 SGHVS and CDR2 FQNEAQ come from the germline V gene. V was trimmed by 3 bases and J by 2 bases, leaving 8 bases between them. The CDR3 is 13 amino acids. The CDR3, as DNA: TGTGCCAGCAGCTTTGGACGGACCTACGAGCAGTACTTC. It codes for CASSFGRTYEQYF.

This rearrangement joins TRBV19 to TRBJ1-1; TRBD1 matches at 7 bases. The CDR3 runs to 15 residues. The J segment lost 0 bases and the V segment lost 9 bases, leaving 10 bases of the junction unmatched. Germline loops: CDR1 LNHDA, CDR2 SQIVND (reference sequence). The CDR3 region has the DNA TGTGCCAGCTTCTTGGGACAGCACATGAACACTGAAGCTTTCTTT. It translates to CASFLGQHMNTEAFF.

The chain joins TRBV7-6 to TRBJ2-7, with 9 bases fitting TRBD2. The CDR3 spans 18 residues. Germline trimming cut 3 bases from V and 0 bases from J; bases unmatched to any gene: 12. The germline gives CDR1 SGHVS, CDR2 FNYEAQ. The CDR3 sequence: CASSLAHTSGPSSYEQYF. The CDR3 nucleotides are TGTGCCAGCAGCTTGGCCCACACTAGCGGGCCGAGCTCCTACGAGCAGTACTTC.

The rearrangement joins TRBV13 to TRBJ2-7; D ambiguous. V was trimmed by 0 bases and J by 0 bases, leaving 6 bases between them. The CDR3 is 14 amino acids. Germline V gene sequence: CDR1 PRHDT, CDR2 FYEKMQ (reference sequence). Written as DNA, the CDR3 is TGTGCCAGCAGCTTAGGAACACTCTCCTACGAGCAGTACTTC. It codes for CASSLGTLSYEQYF. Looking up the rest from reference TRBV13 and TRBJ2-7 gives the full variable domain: AAGVIQSPRHLIKEKRETATLKCYPIPRHDTVYWYQQGPGQDPQFLISFYEKMQSDKGSIPDRFSAQQFSDYHSELNMSSLELGDSALYFCASSLGTLSYEQYFGPGTRLTVT.

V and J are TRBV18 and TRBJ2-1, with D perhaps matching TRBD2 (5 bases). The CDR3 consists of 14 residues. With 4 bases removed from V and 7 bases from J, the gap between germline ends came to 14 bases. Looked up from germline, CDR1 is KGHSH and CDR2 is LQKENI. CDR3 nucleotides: TGTGCCAGCTCACACACTCTAGCCCTAAATGAGCAGTTCTTC. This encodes CASSHTLALNEQFF. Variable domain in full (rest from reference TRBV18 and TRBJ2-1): NAGVMQNPRHLVRRRGQEARLRCSPMKGHSHVYWYRQLPEEGLKFMVYLQKENIIDESGMPKERFSAEFPKEGPSILRIQQVVRGDSAAYFCASSHTLALNEQFFGPGTRLTVL.

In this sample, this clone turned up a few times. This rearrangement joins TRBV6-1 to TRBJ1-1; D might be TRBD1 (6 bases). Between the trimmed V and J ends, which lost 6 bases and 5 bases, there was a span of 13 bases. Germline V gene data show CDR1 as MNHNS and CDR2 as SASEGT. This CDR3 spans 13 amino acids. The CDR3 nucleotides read TGTGCCAGCAGCAGGTTGAGGGGGACTGAAGCTTTCTTT. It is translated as CASSRLRGTEAFF.

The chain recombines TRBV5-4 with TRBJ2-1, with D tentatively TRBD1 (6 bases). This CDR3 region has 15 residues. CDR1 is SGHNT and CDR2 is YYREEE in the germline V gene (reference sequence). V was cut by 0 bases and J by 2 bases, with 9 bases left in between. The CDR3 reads CASSLGQAPYNEQFF. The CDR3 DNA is TGTGCCAGCAGCTTGGGACAGGCCCCCTACAATGAGCAGTTCTTC.

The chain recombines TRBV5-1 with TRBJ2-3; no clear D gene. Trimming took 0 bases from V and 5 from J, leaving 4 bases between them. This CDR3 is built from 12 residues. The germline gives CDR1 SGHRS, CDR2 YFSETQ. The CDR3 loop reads CASSLGRDTQYF. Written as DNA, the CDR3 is TGCGCCAGCAGCTTGGGTAGAGATACGCAGTATTTT.

The CDR3 region is CASRETGGRTEAFF. As DNA, the CDR3 is TGTGCCAGCAGGGAGACAGGGGGGCGGACTGAAGCTTTCTTT. The chain joins TRBV6-5 to TRBJ1-1, with 9 bases aligning to TRBD1. The CDR3 spans 14 residues. After removal of 6 bases from V and 5 bases from J, the junction contained 7 bases not matched to a gene. In germline, CDR1 is MNHEY, CDR2 SVGAGI.

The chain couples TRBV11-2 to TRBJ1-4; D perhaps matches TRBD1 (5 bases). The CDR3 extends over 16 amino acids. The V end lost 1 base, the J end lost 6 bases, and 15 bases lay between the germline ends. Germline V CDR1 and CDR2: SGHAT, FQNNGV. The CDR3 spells CASSLGVRGEDEKLFF. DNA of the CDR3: TGTGCCAGCAGCTTAGGGGTACGGGGGGAGGATGAAAAACTGTTTTTT.

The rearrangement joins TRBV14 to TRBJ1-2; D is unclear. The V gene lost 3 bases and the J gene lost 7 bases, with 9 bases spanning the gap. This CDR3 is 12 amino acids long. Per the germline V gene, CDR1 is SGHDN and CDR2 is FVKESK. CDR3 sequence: CASSQGFFGYTF. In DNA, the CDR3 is TGTGCCAGCAGCCAGGGGTTTTTTGGCTACACCTTC.

The CDR3 nucleotides are TGTGCCACCAGCAGACAGGGGAGCGAAAAACTGTTTTTT. Translation gives CATSRQGSEKLFF. The genes are TRBV15 and TRBJ1-4; a possible D gene is TRBD1 (6 bases). Trimming removed 2 bases from V and 8 bases from J, with 9 bases in between. This CDR3 contains 13 residues. Germline V gene lookup returns CDR1 LNHNV and CDR2 YYDKDF (reference sequence).

CDR3 in DNA: TGTGCCAGCAGCTTAGGCTGGACTAGCGGGAGGGTCGTTAATGAGCAGTTCTTC. Protein sequence: CASSLGWTSGRVVNEQFF. This sequence joins TRBV7-2 and TRBJ2-1, with 15 positions matching TRBD2. Germline V gene sequence: CDR1 SGHTA, CDR2 FQGNSA. V shed 1 base, J shed 7 bases, and the junction held 8 bases outside the gene matches. This CDR3 is 18 amino acids long.

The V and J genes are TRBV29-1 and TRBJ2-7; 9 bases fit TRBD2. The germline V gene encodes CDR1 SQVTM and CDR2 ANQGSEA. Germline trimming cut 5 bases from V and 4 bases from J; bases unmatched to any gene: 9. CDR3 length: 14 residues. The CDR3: CSVLGLAGGYEQYF. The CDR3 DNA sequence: TGCAGCGTTCTCGGTTTGGCGGGAGGGTACGAGCAGTACTTC.

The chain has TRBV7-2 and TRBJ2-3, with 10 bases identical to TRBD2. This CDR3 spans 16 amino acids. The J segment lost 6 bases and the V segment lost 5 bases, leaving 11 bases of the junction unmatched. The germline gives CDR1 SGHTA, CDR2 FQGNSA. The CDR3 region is CASSLTSGGAPDTQYF. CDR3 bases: TGTGCCAGCAGCCTTACCAGCGGGGGGGCTCCGGATACGCAGTATTTT.

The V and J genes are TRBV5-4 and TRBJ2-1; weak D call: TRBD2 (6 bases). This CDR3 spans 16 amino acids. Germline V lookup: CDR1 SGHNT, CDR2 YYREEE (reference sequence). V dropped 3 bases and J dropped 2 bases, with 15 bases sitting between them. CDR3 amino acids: CASSSGGTQTYNEQFF. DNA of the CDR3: TGTGCCAGCAGCTCCGGAGGGACCCAAACCTACAATGAGCAGTTCTTC.

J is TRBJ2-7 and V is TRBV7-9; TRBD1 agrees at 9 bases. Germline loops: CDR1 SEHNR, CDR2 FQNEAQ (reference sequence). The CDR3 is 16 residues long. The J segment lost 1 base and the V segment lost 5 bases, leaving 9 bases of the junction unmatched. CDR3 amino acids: CASSTPRDRDSYEQYF. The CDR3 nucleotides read TGTGCCAGCAGCACCCCCCGGGACAGGGATTCCTACGAGCAGTACTTC.

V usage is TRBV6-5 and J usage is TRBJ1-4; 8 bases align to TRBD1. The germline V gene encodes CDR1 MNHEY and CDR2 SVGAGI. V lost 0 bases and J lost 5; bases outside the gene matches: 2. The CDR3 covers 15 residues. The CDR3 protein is CASSYSRTGNEKLFF. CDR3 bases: TGTGCCAGCAGTTACTCTCGGACAGGGAATGAAAAACTGTTTTTT.

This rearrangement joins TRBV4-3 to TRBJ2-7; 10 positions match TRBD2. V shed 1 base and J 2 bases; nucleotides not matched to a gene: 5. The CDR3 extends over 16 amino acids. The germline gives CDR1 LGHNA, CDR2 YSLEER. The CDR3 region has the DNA TGCGCCAGCAGCCAAGCGTTTAGCGGGGGGCCCTACGAGCAGTACTTC. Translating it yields CASSQAFSGGPYEQYF.

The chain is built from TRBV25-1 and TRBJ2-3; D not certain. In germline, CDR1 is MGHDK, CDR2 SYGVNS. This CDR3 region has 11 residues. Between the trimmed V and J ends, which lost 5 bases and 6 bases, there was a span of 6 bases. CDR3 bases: TGTGCCAGCAGTCCGTGGGATACGCAGTATTTT. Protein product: CASSPWDTQYF.